This TCR beta chain was identified during a study of regulatory T cells in long-lasting Graves disease. Regarding the study as a whole: Favored usage of TRBV28, TRBJ1-2 and TRBJ2-5 was recorded in persistent disease.

Through Arm-PCR of CDR3 regions and iRepertoire HTBI primers, TCR beta libraries were built. TCRdb re-analysed the multiplex PCR reads in MiXCR, keeping a single row per CDR3 protein. The table lists 560,000 or so distinct CDR3 sequences, about 16% of them singletons. The CDR3 spans 16 residues. Germline V CDR1 and CDR2: SSHAT, FNYEAQ (reference sequence). Regarding time point: newly diagnosed GD, antithyroid drugs for less than 3 months. RNA from PBMCs was the source of the TCR library. It was by American Thyroid Association guidelines that Graves' disease was diagnosed. This clonotype was seen only a few times. The antigen is not known. The junction differs from germline at one of its ends, possibly a read error. This sample also appeared in a second study, on T cells in Graves' hyperthyroidism and ophthalmopathy.

This clonotype was sampled from a man in his late teens or twenties with Graves disease. The J gene is TRBJ2-1, the V gene TRBV7-7, with 9 bases lining up with TRBD2. The sequences come from peripheral blood mononuclear cells (PBMCs), collected at new diagnosis, from a patient treated with antithyroid drugs. CDR3 sequence: CASSLLTGLAFDEQFF. The CDR3 bases are TGTGCTAGCAGCTTACTAACGGGACTAGCTTTCGACGAGCAGTTCTTC.